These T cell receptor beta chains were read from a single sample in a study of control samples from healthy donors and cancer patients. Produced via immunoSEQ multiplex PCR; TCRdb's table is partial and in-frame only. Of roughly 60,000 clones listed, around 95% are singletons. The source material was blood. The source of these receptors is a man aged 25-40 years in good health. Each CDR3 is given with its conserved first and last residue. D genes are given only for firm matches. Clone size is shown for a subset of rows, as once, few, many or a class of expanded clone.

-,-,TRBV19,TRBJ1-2,CAANQGNYGYTF,TGTGCCGCAAATCAGGGTAACTATGGCTACACCTTC
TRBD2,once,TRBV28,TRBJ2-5,CASSSRLAGGFQETQYF,TGTGCCAGCAGTTCGCGACTAGCGGGAGGGTTCCAAGAGACCCAGTACTTC
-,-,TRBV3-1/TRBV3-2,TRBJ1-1,CASSIDSNTEAFF,TGTGCCAGCAGCATCGACAGTAACACTGAAGCTTTCTTT
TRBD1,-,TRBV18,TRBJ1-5,CASSRTGDSNQPQHF,TGTGCCAGCTCACGGACAGGGGATAGCAATCAGCCCCAGCATTTT
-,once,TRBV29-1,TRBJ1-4,CSVSTSGEKLFF,TGCAGCGTCTCGACTAGTGGTGAAAAACTGTTTTTT
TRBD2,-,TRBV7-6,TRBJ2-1,CASSSLFVRGGRGEQFF,TGTGCCAGCAGCTCCCTTTTCGTGCGGGGGGGCCGGGGTGAGCAGTTCTTC
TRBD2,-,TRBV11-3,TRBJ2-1,CASSPPSVTSGRTSYNEQFF,TGTGCCAGCAGCCCCCCGAGTGTGACTAGCGGGAGGACTTCCTACAATGAGCAGTTCTTC
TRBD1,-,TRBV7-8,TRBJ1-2,CASSSSDRVYGYTF,TGTGCCAGCAGCTCATCAGACAGGGTCTATGGCTACACCTTC
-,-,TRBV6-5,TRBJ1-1,CASSQGTEAFF,TGTGCCAGCAGCCAAGGCACTGAAGCTTTCTTT
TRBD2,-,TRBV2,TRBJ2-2,CASRSGGLPSGELFF,TGTGCCAGCAGGAGCGGGGGCCTGCCTAGCGGGGAGCTGTTTTTT
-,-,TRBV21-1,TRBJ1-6,CASSKEGTGRNSPLHF,TGTGCCAGCAGCAAAGAGGGGACAGGGCGAAATTCACCCCTCCACTTT
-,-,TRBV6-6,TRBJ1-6,CASSPRQEAKYNSPLHF,TGTGCCAGCAGTCCACGCCAGGAAGCTAAATATAATTCACCCCTCCACTTT
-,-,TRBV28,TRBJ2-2,CASSTTAGELFF,TGTGCCAGCAGCACCACAGCCGGGGAGCTGTTTTTT
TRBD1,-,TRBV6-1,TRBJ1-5,CASSEFHRGRQPQHF,TGTGCCAGCAGTGAATTTCACAGGGGTCGACAGCCCCAGCATTTT
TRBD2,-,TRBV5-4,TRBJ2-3,CASRTMSLAGGQDTQYF,TGTGCCAGCAGGACGATGTCATTGGCGGGGGGGCAAGATACGCAGTATTTT
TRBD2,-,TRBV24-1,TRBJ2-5,CATSDRRLAGQETQYF,TGTGCCACCAGTGATCGGAGACTAGCGGGACAAGAGACCCAGTACTTC
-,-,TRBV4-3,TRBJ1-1,CASSPLGEAMNTEAFF,TGCGCCAGCAGCCCCTTGGGGGAAGCCATGAACACTGAAGCTTTCTTT
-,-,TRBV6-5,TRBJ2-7,CASRRSSYEQYF,TGTGCCAGCAGGAGGTCCTCCTACGAGCAGTACTTC
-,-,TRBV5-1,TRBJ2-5,CASSFRGPYQETQYF,TGCGCCAGCAGCTTCAGGGGCCCTTACCAAGAGACCCAGTACTTC
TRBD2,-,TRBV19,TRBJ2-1,CASSGTSGRSSYNEQFF,TGTGCCAGTTCCGGGACTAGCGGGCGAAGCTCCTACAATGAGCAGTTCTTC
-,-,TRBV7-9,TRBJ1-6,CASRLAQDVENSPLHF,TGTGCCAGCAGACTAGCGCAGGACGTGGAAAATTCACCCCTCCACTTT
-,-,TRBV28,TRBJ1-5,CASSPGGRGGNQPQHF,TGTGCCAGCAGTCCTGGGGGTCGTGGGGGCAATCAGCCCCAGCATTTT
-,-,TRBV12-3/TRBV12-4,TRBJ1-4,CASRLGAEEKLFF,TGTGCCAGCCGGCTGGGGGCGGAAGAAAAACTGTTTTTT
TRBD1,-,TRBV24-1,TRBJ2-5,CATSVDGTGIETQYF,TGTGCCACCAGTGTCGACGGGACAGGGATAGAGACCCAGTACTTC
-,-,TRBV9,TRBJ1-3,CASSVVGNTIYF,TGTGCCAGCAGCGTAGTCGGAAACACCATATATTTT
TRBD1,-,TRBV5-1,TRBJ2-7,CASSLSTWTGDSYEQYF,TGCGCCAGCAGCTTGAGTACTTGGACAGGTGATTCCTACGAGCAGTACTTC
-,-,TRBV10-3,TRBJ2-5,CAISEGQETQYF,TGTGCCATCAGTGAAGGGCAAGAGACCCAGTACTTC
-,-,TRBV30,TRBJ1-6,CAWRDPSSPLHF,TGTGCCTGGAGGGACCCCAGTTCACCCCTCCACTTT
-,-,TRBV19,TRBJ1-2,CASRTGGGQNYGYTF,TGTGCCAGTAGGACTGGTGGAGGGCAGAACTATGGCTACACCTTC
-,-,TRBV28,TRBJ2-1,CATHVTGRSYNEQFF,TGTGCCACCCACGTGACAGGACGCTCCTACAATGAGCAGTTCTTC
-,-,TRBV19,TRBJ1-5,CASSPGEGNQPQHF,TGTGCCAGTAGTCCAGGGGAGGGCAATCAGCCCCAGCATTTT
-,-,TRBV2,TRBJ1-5,CASLPRGGNQPQHF,TGTGCCAGCCTACCCAGGGGTGGCAATCAGCCCCAGCATTTT
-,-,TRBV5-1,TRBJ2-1,CASSRGGVNEQFF,TGCGCCAGCAGTAGGGGGGGCGTCAATGAGCAGTTCTTC
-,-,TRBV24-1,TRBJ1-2,CATSRDGSSGYTF,TGTGCCACCAGCCGGGACGGGTCTTCTGGCTACACCTTC
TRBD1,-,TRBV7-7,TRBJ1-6,CASSLGQGVGGSSYNSPLHF,TGTGCCAGCAGCTTAGGACAGGGTGTCGGGGGGAGCTCCTATAATTCACCCCTCCACTTT
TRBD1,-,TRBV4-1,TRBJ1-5,CASSQGETTGGTGPQHF,TGCGCCAGCAGCCAAGGGGAGACGACAGGGGGCACCGGGCCCCAGCATTTT
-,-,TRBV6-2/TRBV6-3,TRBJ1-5,CASSYSRLQPGQPQHF,TGTGCCAGCAGTTACTCGCGGCTACAGCCAGGTCAGCCCCAGCATTTT
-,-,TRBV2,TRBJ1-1,CASRRSGDTEAFF,TGTGCCAGCAGACGGTCTGGAGACACTGAAGCTTTCTTT
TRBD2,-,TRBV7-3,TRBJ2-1,CASSFSLAGSNEQFF,TGTGCCAGCAGCTTTTCACTAGCGGGAAGCAATGAGCAGTTCTTC
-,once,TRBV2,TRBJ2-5,CASSDWETQYF,TGTGCCAGCAGTGATTGGGAGACCCAGTACTTC
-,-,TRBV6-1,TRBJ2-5,CASSEGAVKETQYF,TGTGCCAGCAGTGAAGGAGCGGTAAAAGAGACCCAGTACTTC
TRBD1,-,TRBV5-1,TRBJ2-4,CASSPGTGVNIQYF,TGCGCCAGCAGCCCCGGGACAGGGGTTAACATTCAGTACTTC
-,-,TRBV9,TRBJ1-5,CASSELRDQPQHF,TGTGCCAGCAGCGAACTGAGGGATCAGCCCCAGCATTTT
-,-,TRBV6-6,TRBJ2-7,CATFWGRGISYEQYF,TGTGCCACCTTCTGGGGCCGGGGTATTTCTTACGAGCAGTACTTC
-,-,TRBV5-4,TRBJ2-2,CASSLQGSGELFF,TGTGCCAGCAGCTTGCAAGGTTCCGGGGAGCTGTTTTTT
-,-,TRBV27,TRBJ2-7,CASSSYTGVGGDEQYF,TGTGCCAGCAGTTCGTACACAGGGGTCGGAGGGGACGAGCAGTACTTC
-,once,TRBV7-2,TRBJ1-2,CASSAAGGGHYGYTF,TGTGCCAGCAGCGCAGCCGGGGGCGGGCACTATGGCTACACCTTC
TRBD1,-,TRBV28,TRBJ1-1,CASSTGTGSNTEAFF,TGTGCCAGCAGTACAGGGACAGGGTCGAACACTGAAGCTTTCTTT
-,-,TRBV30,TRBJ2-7,CAWGDFYEQYF,TGTGCCTGGGGGGACTTCTACGAGCAGTACTTC
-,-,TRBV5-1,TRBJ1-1,CASTALQETEAFF,TGCGCCAGCACGGCCCTTCAGGAGACTGAAGCTTTCTTT
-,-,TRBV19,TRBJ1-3,CASNAGTNTIYF,TGTGCCAGTAATGCCGGGACGAACACCATATATTTT
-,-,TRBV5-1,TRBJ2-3,CASRGPSTDTQYF,TGCGCCAGTCGTGGACCTAGCACAGATACGCAGTATTTT
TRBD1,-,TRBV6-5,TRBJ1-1,CASSRRTGSPEAFF,TGTGCCAGCAGTCGAAGGACAGGTTCCCCTGAAGCTTTCTTT
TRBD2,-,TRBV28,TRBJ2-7,CASSTPTSGSSYEQYF,TGTGCCAGCAGTACCCCGACTAGCGGGAGTTCCTACGAGCAGTACTTC
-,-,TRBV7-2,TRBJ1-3,CASSFSGGNEGNTIYF,TGTGCCAGCAGCTTTAGTGGGGGGAACGAGGGAAACACCATATATTTT